Described below is a single TCR beta chain sequence and its context. The antigen it recognizes is unknown. No per-base quality is available; no much larger clone lies one base away. Library preparation used the immunoSEQ multiplex PCR assay. The multiplex PCR relied on a mix of 60 forward primers for TCR Vbeta segments and 13 reverse primers for TCR Jbeta segments. A multiplex PCR assay on genomic DNA amplified the CDR3 region of rearranged TCR beta genes. The Illumina HiSeq System was used to sequence the amplified TCR beta libraries as 87-base-pair reads. Concerning the study's data processing: A later analysis counted tens of millions of unique TCR beta chains across the 600 to 850 repertoires, and some 12 million of these chains were shared by at least two donors. To remove PCR and sequencing errors, raw reads were error-corrected and collapsed into unique sequences using a nearest-neighbor algorithm that merged closely related sequences. CDR3 sequences were aligned to IMGT reference sequences to assign V, D and J gene segments. Each retained sequence needed at least a six-nucleotide match to both a V gene segment and a J gene segment. A rearrangement was called productive if the CDR3 had no stop codons and remained in frame with V and J, and every other rearrangement was called non-productive. Following IMGT convention, CDR3 was defined as the stretch from the second conserved V-encoded cysteine to the conserved J-encoded phenylalanine. In an earlier analysis of around 640 of the donors, sequences lacking an unambiguous match to a single V gene segment were excluded. An earlier analysis of a few hundred of the donors called V segments functional above 56.7% productive rearrangements and segregating when the between-donor standard deviation exceeded 5%. To diagnose cytomegalovirus status from the catalog of TCR beta chain sequences, a statistical classification framework was built. In a later analysis, TCR nucleotide sequences were compared against IMGT/GENE-DB human TR gene sequences so that V and J genes could be assigned. Using the TCRdist pipeline, a later analysis assigned CDR3 sequences along with most-parsimonious VDJ recombination scenarios. A later analysis defined each TCR beta chain by its CDR3 amino acid sequence plus V-gene family, and excluded reads lacking a unique V-gene family. To address suspected cross-contamination and a sequencing artifact, a later analysis removed some 620 highly shared, low-generation-probability nucleotide sequences. For each public chain, a later analysis derived a clonal expansion index from normalized ranks of inferred template counts within each repertoire. In a later analysis, generation probabilities were computed with a VDJ recombination model fitted to out-of-frame rearrangements, and the resulting probabilities were checked against IGoR. In a later analysis, TCR-TCR, TCR-HLA and TCR-CMV co-occurrence was scored with hypergeometric tests, and a repertoire-size bias correction was applied to TCR pairs. To estimate false discovery rates, a later analysis permuted the HLA or CMV assignments 20 times. In a later analysis, co-occurring TCRs were grouped using DBSCAN, and TCRdist sequence similarity was added for clustering within HLA-allele-positive subsets. Repertoires with fewer than 30,000 or more than 120,000 public chains were left out of co-occurrence clustering, as were five repertoires with anomalous nucleotide sharing. Here the immuneACCESS table is served through TCRdb, limited to in-frame sequences with V and J called. Missing clones are a known gap in these copies; in checked studies unresolved V genes cover under half, and the rest lacks a known reason. D and trimming were read from the DNA, whereas the V and J calls and clone size are those reported in that table. The sample table lists around 130,000 clones, roughly 76% of them with a count of one. 2% to 2.5% of the sample lies in the top ten.

The cohort consisted of more than 650 healthy bone marrow donors. At the time of sampling, every cohort member was nominally healthy, though immune exposures that went unrecorded were likely present. The donor tested CMV seronegative and was one of the 352 seronegative cohort members. A peripheral blood sample was provided by each donor, and peripheral blood mononuclear cells were used for TCR beta sequencing. The Qiagen DNeasy Blood Extraction Kit was used to extract genomic DNA from the blood cell samples. These data originate in a study of cytomegalovirus exposure and HLA in healthy donors (dated by TCRdb to about 2017). About the study as a whole: In an earlier analysis of approximately 500 of the donors, 276 Gb of sequence data and 120 million or so unique TCR beta sequences from roughly 200 million T cells were reported. HLA typing covered class I and class II loci at four-digit resolution. An earlier analysis of some 600 of the donors applied high-throughput TCR beta sequencing to assess whether each TCR beta V gene segment acted as functional or pseudogenic. Using immunosequencing, the study profiled T cell repertoires from 640 or so subjects and related those repertoires to cytomegalovirus serostatus. Donor age, sex, ethnicity and CMV serostatus were compiled together with the repertoire data. To study patterns of TCR occurrence, a later analysis re-analyzed previously published TCR beta repertoires from 550 to 800 donors and added high-resolution HLA genotyping. Typing coverage varied by locus: 629-630 donors for A, B, C, DRB1 and DQB1; some 520 for DQA1; approximately 610 for DPA1; roughly 450 for DPB1. All discovery cohort repertoires had been generated using a single sequencing platform. A handful of DR-DQ haplotypes were handled as single units for association and clustering because linkage in the cohort was strong. Along with the roughly 710-subject first cohort, a separate validation cohort of 120 different subjects was used. High-throughput TCR immunosequencing, statistical association of individual TCRs with disease status, and machine learning were combined to predict cytomegalovirus infection status. The study aimed to test whether cataloging public T cell receptors could reveal signatures of past pathogen exposure. The later analysis used no new phenotypic data to find candidate immune exposures, relying instead on TCR beta sequences and their occurrence across donors. A later genetic analysis used genome-wide SNP genotypes for about three fifths of the 666 donors, treating that subset as a discovery cohort. The genetic ancestry cluster associated with self-reported Caucasian donors included 65% to 90% of the 398 genotyped donors. Among around 400 genotyped donors of the cohort, an average of around 220,000 unique TCR beta nucleotide sequences was sequenced per donor, of which about 19% were non-productive. An early release that covered approximately 600 HLA-typed donors contained 250 to 350 gigabases of sequencing data and around 85 million unique TCR sequences. The paper as a whole reports these results and caveats: Because some donors lacked HLA typing at each locus, the association tests relied only on the typed subset. Because counts were too low, about 15 rarely observed V segments, including chromosome 9 orphons, were left out of the earlier analysis of several hundred of the donors. Immune exposure information for the cohort was limited to CMV serostatus. Most TCR sequences were observed very rarely across donors, whereas some public TCRs were present in many individuals. A total of 164 TCR beta chains were listed by the study as associated with cytomegalovirus. A later analysis found that HLA-associated TCR beta chains were more clonally expanded and had lower generation probabilities than equally common non-associated chains. In this cohort, only TCR beta chains were sequenced, and detectable features were limited by the absence of alpha or paired-chain data. In a later analysis, TCR association rates were found to vary across HLA loci, with the most associated TCRs seen for DRB1 alleles and the fewest for HLA-C alleles. Assigning TCR associations to individual alleles was difficult when HLA alleles, especially DR and DQ, strongly co-occurred. A further reported finding was that TCR beta sequences accurately predicted the HLA-A and HLA-B alleles for most subjects in the first cohort. A few of the identified cytomegalovirus-associated TCR beta chains were confirmed in vitro to be specific for cytomegalovirus antigens. Linkage disequilibrium might explain the correlated functional status among segregating V segments, but an unknown experimental factor could not be ruled out. A group of highly shared sequence variants was considered likely to be a technical artifact of the sequencing pipeline. Most CMV-associated TCR beta chains appeared to be HLA-restricted in a later analysis, and the HLA associations seemed to be driven largely by CMV exposure. In both the original and validation cohorts, the classifier was reported to diagnose cytomegalovirus status with high specificity and sensitivity. In a later analysis, 15,000 to 20,000 TCR beta sequences were associated with specific HLA alleles at a false discovery rate of 0.05. A later analysis reported that several top co-occurrence clusters appeared linked to parvovirus B19, influenza, CMV and Epstein-Barr virus. A later genetic analysis associated a missense DCLRE1C variant with V-gene and J-gene trimming of TCR beta chains, and an independent cohort replicated the association. Some IMGT-functional V segments, including TRBV6-2 and TRBV6-3, could not be distinguished by the 87-base-pair reads and were therefore excluded. An earlier analysis of 587 of the donors showed that most TCR beta V segments appeared in productive rearrangements either about 87% or about 30% of the time, which broadly matched IMGT annotations. Presence/absence analyses assumed roughly uniform sequencing depth across donors, an assumption that may not hold. In a later genetic analysis, fewer N-insertions in productive TCRs were reported among donors in an Asian-associated ancestry cluster than the roughly 700-donor mean. The authors suggested that the approach could potentially be generalized to other disease states and immunological phenotypes.

The CDR3 sequence holds 15 residues, the cysteine and phenylalanine included. Of all the DNA, just the CDR3 is kept, 45 bases in frame from base 1. Sequences SGDLS (CDR1) and YYNGEE (CDR2) are obtained from the germline V gene. The specimen was PBMCs. The origin of this receptor is a man in his thirties or forties in good health and CMV-seronegative. This chain joins TRBV9 to TRBJ2-5; the best D guess is TRBD2, with 5 bases matching. The J call is in doubt because the DNA end fits TRBJ2-7 better. CDR3 loop: CASSRQRSGTYEQYF. The nucleotides are TGTGCCAGCAGTCGGCAGCGAAGCGGAACGTACGAGCAGTACTTC.